These 15 T cell receptor beta chains share one sample of origin, sequenced in a study of blood T cell repertoires in COVID-19. Sequencing used immunoSEQ multiplex PCR; TCRdb keeps in-frame clones, though not all of them. The sample carries around 70,000 clones, about 90% recorded once. The sequenced sample was peripheral blood. The receptors shown here come from a human donor in a cohort sampled during active COVID-19.

The V gene is TRBV4-2, the J gene TRBJ2-2, with 8 nucleotides matching TRBD1. Losses at the gene ends were 0 bases for V and 3 bases for J; bases not matched to a gene: 6. Germline V CDR1 and CDR2: LGHNA, YNFKEQ. The CDR3 runs to 17 residues. The CDR3 coding sequence is TGTGCCAGCAGCCAAGATCGGACAGGGCCTGACACCGGGGAGCTGTTTTTT. Amino acids: CASSQDRTGPDTGELFF.

V is TRBV18 and J is TRBJ2-2, with 7 nucleotides matching TRBD1. Looked up from germline, CDR1 is KGHSH and CDR2 is LQKENI. The trim removed 5 bases at V and 3 bases at J, leaving 0 bases unmatched. The CDR3 spans 13 residues. The CDR3 sequence is CASSTGDTGELFF. The CDR3 coding sequence is TGTGCCAGCTCAACAGGGGACACCGGGGAGCTGTTTTTT.

The gene calls are TRBV6-1 and TRBJ1-3; TRBD1 is a possible D gene (6 bases). The CDR3 runs 17 residues. V gave up 2 bases and J gave up 0 bases, with 14 bases separating them. The germline CDR1 and CDR2 sequences are MNHNS and SASEGT. CDR3 in DNA: TGTGCCAGCAGTGAACGAACACAGGGATCCTCTGGAAACACCATATATTTT. It is translated as CASSERTQGSSGNTIYF.

The chain joins TRBV29-1 to TRBJ1-5; 9 bases match TRBD1. Germline V CDR1 and CDR2: SQVTM, ANQGSEA. J gave up 7 bases and V 4 bases, and 8 bases lay outside the gene matches. The CDR3 extends over 14 amino acids. CDR3 sequence: CSVGGTGLEQPQHF. The CDR3, as DNA: TGCAGCGTTGGAGGGACAGGGCTTGAGCAGCCCCAGCATTTT.

The chain recombines TRBV3-1 (or the pseudogene TRBV3-2) with TRBJ2-2; D perhaps matches TRBD2 (5 bases). V was pared by 3 bases and J by 6 bases, with 14 bases between. This CDR3 comprises 15 residues. Germline assignment: CDR1 LGHDT and CDR2 YNNKEL (reference sequence). CDR3 nucleotides: TGTGCCAGCAGCCACTTGCCCGGGAAGGCCGGGGAGCTGTTTTTT. Its protein is CASSHLPGKAGELFF.

This sequence joins TRBV10-3 and TRBJ1-2; maybe TRBD1 (5 bases). This CDR3 is 14 amino acids long. The germline V gene encodes CDR1 ENHRY and CDR2 SYGVKD. Trimming removed 3 bases from V and 4 bases from J, with 12 bases in between. Here the CDR3 DNA reads TGTGCCATCAGTGAACCACGGGGGACCTATGGCTACACCTTC. Its protein product is CAISEPRGTYGYTF.

The chain carries TRBV7-9 and TRBJ2-4; TRBD2 is a possible D gene (6 bases). Germline-derived CDR1 and CDR2 are SEHNR and FQNEAQ (reference sequence). The V end was cut by 1 base, the J end by 0 bases, with 7 bases between. This CDR3 region has 15 residues. DNA of the CDR3: TGTGCCAGCAGCTTAGGGCGGGGAGCCAAAAACATTCAGTACTTC. Its protein is CASSLGRGAKNIQYF.

V and J are TRBV19 and TRBJ1-4, with a weak D call TRBD1 (5 bases). The germline CDR1 and CDR2 sequences are LNHDA and SQIVND (reference sequence). Trimming shortened V by 4 bases and J by 8 bases, and 17 bases separated the two germline ends. This CDR3 spans 15 amino acids. CDR3 region: CASSTVAGAMEKLFF. The CDR3 coding sequence is TGTGCCAGTAGTACAGTAGCTGGGGCGATGGAAAAACTGTTTTTT.

The table lists this clone with a few counts. The genes are TRBV10-3 and TRBJ1-5; tentatively, D is TRBD1 (6 bases). The V end was cut by 8 bases, the J end by 4 bases, with 15 bases between. CDR3 length: 14 residues. Germline lookup yields CDR1 ENHRY and CDR2 SYGVKD. This CDR3 is CAIGGAARNQPQHF. CDR3 bases: TGTGCCATCGGGGGGGCAGCCCGTAATCAGCCCCAGCATTTT.

This rearrangement joins TRBV7-9 to TRBJ1-1, with 7 bases lining up with TRBD1. The J segment lost 4 bases and the V segment lost 3 bases, leaving 8 bases of the junction unmatched. Germline CDR1 is SEHNR and CDR2 is FQNEAQ (reference sequence). This CDR3 spans 15 amino acids. This chain's CDR3 is CASSFGIGGSTEAFF. The CDR3 DNA sequence: TGTGCCAGCAGCTTTGGGATAGGGGGCAGCACTGAAGCTTTCTTT.

The chain employs TRBV10-3 and TRBJ1-6; TRBD1 matches at 8 bases. Trimming removed 3 bases from V and 10 bases from J; junction bases left unmatched: 5. The V gene's germline CDR1 is ENHRY and CDR2 SYGVKD. CDR3 length: 14 amino acids. Written as DNA, the CDR3 is TGTGCCATCAGTGATTCAGGGGGCCAATCACCCCTCCACTTT. Translating gives CAISDSGGQSPLHF.

V gene TRBV11-3 combines with J gene TRBJ2-7, with TRBD2 matching over 9 bases. With V trimmed by 6 bases and J by 0 bases, 9 bases remained unmatched. The CDR3 loop spans 16 amino acids. Germline V gene sequence: CDR1 SGHNT, CDR2 YENEEA. The DNA for the CDR3 is TGTGCCAGCAGTGCCCGTGATAGCGGGAGCTCCTACGAGCAGTACTTC. It codes for CASSARDSGSSYEQYF. The full variable domain, with the rest looked up from reference TRBV11-3 and TRBJ2-7, is EAGVVQSPRYKIIEKKQPVAFWCNPISGHNTLYWYLQNLGQGPELLIRYENEEAVDDSQLPKDRFSAERLKGVDSTLKIQPAELGDSAVYLCASSARDSGSSYEQYFGPGTRLTVT.

V and J are TRBV4-2 and TRBJ2-1; no definite D call. Germline loops: CDR1 LGHNA, CDR2 YNFKEQ. Trimming shortened V by 3 bases and J by 5 bases, and 14 bases separated the two germline ends. The CDR3 is 15 residues long. The CDR3 coding sequence is TGTGCCAGCAGCCATATTCGACTTGAGGACAATGAGCAGTTCTTC. Protein product: CASSHIRLEDNEQFF.

With regard to this clone: Other nucleotide sequences from this sample produce the same CDR3. The J gene is TRBJ2-6, the V gene TRBV19, with 7 bases fitting TRBD1. This CDR3 is 17 amino acids long. The V gene end was trimmed by 10 bases and the J gene end by 4 bases; junction bases not matched to a gene: 16. Germline-derived CDR1 and CDR2 are LNHDA and SQIVND (reference sequence). Here the CDR3 reads CATKLRDSGVGANVLTF. CDR3 nucleotides: TGTGCCACCAAACTCCGGGACAGTGGCGTGGGGGCCAACGTCCTGACTTTC.

The V call is TRBV9, the J call TRBJ2-5; 7 bases match TRBD2. V was pared by 3 bases and J by 3 bases, with 2 bases of the junction left unmatched. CDR3 length equals 13 residues. CDR1 and CDR2 (germline): SGDLS, YYNGEE. Here the CDR3 DNA reads TGTGCCAGCAGCGACGCGGGGGAAGAGACCCAGTACTTC. Its protein product is CASSDAGEETQYF.